One and the same sample provided the 10 T cell receptor beta chains below, sequenced in a study of CD8+ T cells in alopecia areata. Extracted from the samples, RNA was reverse transcribed into cDNA to serve as the sequencing template. The data were produced by immunoSEQ multiplex PCR, yet TCRdb's version contains in-frame clones alone and is incomplete. The table shows about 160,000 clones, with about three fifths occurring only once. Treatment: oral pan-JAK inhibitor, 5-10 mg twice daily. The sample in question was CD4+ T cells sorted from blood, obtained at week 4, from a patient treated with tofacitinib. These receptors all stem from a human donor with alopecia areata.

The chain uses TRBV29-1 and TRBJ2-1; the D is unclear. The CDR3 runs 12 residues. CDR1 and CDR2 from the germline V gene are SQVTM and ANQGSEA. V was cut by 5 bases and J by 1 base, with 6 bases left in between. In DNA, the CDR3 is TGCAGCGTTTCCAAGTCCTACAATGAGCAGTTCTTC. Its translation is CSVSKSYNEQFF.

This clone turned up a few times. The chain links TRBV30 to TRBJ2-5; D ambiguous. V dropped 5 bases and J dropped 2 bases, with 12 bases sitting between them. The CDR3 extends over 13 amino acids. Germline V lookup: CDR1 GTSNPN, CDR2 SVGIG (reference sequence). DNA of the CDR3: TGTGCCTGGGGTTTAAACTTTCAAGAGACCCAGTACTTC. This gives the protein CAWGLNFQETQYF.

The chain is built from TRBV15 and TRBJ1-2; D not resolved. The germline CDR1 and CDR2 sequences are LNHNV and YYDKDF (reference sequence). The CDR3 is made up of 13 amino acids. V was clipped by 0 bases and J by 7 bases, with 9 bases between them. CDR3 bases: TGTGCCACCAGCAGAGATCGGGCGGCTGGCTACACCTTC. Translation: CATSRDRAAGYTF. Looking up the rest from reference TRBV15 and TRBJ1-2 gives the full variable domain: DAMVIQNPRYQVTQFGKPVTLSCSQTLNHNVMYWYQQKSSQAPKLLFHYYDKDFNNEADTPDNFQSRRPNTSFCFLDIRSPGLGDTAMYLCATSRDRAAGYTFGSGTRLTVV.

The chain has TRBV27 and TRBJ2-5; TRBD2 is a possible D gene (5 bases). The CDR3 is 13 residues long. V gave up 6 bases and J gave up 3 bases, with 11 bases separating them. The germline gives CDR1 MNHEY, CDR2 SMNVEV (reference sequence). As DNA, the CDR3 is TGTGCCAGCAGCACCCCGGAGGAAGAGACCCAGTACTTC. Translation gives CASSTPEEETQYF.

This clone was picked up a small number of times. Other nucleotide sequences in the sample specify the same CDR3. The chain uses TRBV4-3 and TRBJ2-7, with 7 nucleotides matching TRBD1. J gave up 2 bases and V 0 bases, and 1 base lay outside the gene matches. CDR1 LGHNA and CDR2 YSLEER come from the germline V gene. The CDR3 is 14 amino acids. CDR3 sequence (DNA): TGCGCCAGCAGCCAAGATAGGGGGCCCTACGAGCAGTACTTC. Amino acid sequence: CASSQDRGPYEQYF.

This clone was recorded a few times. V and J are TRBV5-1 and TRBJ2-1; 10 nucleotides line up with TRBD2. Per germline, CDR1 SGHRS and CDR2 YFSETQ. This CDR3 comprises 16 residues. V lost 3 bases, J lost 0 bases, and 3 bases stayed unmatched. CDR3 residues: CASSSVAGGSYNEQFF. In DNA form, the CDR3 reads TGCGCCAGCAGCTCGGTAGCGGGGGGCTCCTACAATGAGCAGTTCTTC.

The chain carries TRBV30 and TRBJ1-3; D remains unclear. V lost 1 base and J 7 bases, leaving 5 bases between the germline ends. Germline values: CDR1 GTSNPN, CDR2 SVGIG (reference sequence). The CDR3 length is 11 residues. CDR3 DNA sequence: TGTGCCTGGAGTGGCGGCAACACCATATATTTT. It translates to CAWSGGNTIYF.

V and J are TRBV30 and TRBJ1-2, with D tentatively TRBD1 (6 bases). V lost 0 bases and J lost 4, with 12 bases in between. This CDR3 region has 14 residues. Germline lookup yields CDR1 GTSNPN and CDR2 SVGIG (reference sequence). Written as DNA, the CDR3 is TGTGCCTGGAGTGTATGGGACACGGGCTATGGCTACACCTTC. It encodes CAWSVWDTGYGYTF.

The chain is built from TRBV30 and TRBJ1-3; 7 positions agree with TRBD1. The germline V gene encodes CDR1 GTSNPN and CDR2 SVGIG (reference sequence). The junction had 10 bases not matched to a gene; V was cut back by 2 bases and J by 0 bases. The CDR3 spans 17 residues. As DNA, the CDR3 is TGTGCCTGGAGTTCTCCGGGACAGCAATACTCTGGAAACACCATATATTTT. Protein: CAWSSPGQQYSGNTIYF.

V and J are TRBV5-6 and TRBJ2-3; D call uncertain. Germline loops: CDR1 SGHDT, CDR2 YYEEEE. The V end was cut by 4 bases, the J end by 1 base, with 4 bases between. The CDR3 is made up of 12 amino acids. CDR3 loop: CASSPRTDTQYF. In nucleotides, the CDR3 is TGTGCCAGCAGCCCCCGCACAGATACGCAGTATTTT.